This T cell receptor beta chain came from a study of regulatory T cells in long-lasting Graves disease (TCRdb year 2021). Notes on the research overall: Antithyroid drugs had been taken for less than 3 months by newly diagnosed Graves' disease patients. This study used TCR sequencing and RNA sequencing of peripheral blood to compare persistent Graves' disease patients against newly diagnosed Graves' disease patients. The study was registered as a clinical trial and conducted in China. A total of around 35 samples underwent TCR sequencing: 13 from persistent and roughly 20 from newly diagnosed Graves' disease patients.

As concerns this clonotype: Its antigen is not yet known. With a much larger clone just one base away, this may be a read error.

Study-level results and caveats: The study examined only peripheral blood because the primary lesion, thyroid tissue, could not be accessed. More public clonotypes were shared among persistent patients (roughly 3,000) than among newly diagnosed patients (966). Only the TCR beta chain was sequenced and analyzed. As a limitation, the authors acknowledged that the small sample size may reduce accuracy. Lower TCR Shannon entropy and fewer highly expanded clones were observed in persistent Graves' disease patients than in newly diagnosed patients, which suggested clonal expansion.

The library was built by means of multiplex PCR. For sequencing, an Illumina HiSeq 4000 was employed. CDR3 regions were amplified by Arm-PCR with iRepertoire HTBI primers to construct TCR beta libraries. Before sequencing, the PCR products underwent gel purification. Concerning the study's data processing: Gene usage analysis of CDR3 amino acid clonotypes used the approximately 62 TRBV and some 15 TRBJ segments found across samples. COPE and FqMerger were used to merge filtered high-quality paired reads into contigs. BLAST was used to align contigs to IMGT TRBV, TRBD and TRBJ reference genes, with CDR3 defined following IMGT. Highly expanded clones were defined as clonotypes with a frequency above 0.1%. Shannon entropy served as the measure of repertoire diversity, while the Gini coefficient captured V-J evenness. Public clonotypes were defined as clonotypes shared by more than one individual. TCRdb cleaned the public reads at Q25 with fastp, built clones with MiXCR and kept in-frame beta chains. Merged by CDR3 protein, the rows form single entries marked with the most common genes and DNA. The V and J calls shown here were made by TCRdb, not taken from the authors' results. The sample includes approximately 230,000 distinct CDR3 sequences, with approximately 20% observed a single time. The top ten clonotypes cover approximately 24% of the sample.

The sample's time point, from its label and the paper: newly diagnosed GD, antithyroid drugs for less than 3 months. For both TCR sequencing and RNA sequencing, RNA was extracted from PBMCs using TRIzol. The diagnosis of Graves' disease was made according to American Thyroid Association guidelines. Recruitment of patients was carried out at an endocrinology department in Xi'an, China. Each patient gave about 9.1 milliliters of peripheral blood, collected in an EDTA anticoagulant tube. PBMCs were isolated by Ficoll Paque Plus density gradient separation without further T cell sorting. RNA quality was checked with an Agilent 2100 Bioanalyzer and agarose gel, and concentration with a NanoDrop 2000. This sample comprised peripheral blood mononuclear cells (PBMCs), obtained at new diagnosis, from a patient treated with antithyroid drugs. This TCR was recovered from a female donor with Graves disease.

The CDR3: CASSVGQTSSLHF. The DNA is as follows: TGTGCCAGCAGCGTGGGACAGACTTCATCCCTCCACTTT. The V and J segments used are TRBV7-2 and TRBJ1-6; 7 central bases correspond to TRBD1. The CDR3 has 13 amino acids, counting the end cysteine and phenylalanine. The CDR3 DNA has 39 bases and is translated from base 1. CDR1 is given as SGHTA and CDR2 as FQGNSA, both from the germline V gene. Joined to the reference TRBV7-2 and TRBJ1-6 proteins, this CDR3 gives the full variable domain: GAGVSQSPSNKVTEKGKDVELRCDPISGHTALYWYRQSLGQGLEFLIYFQGNSAPDKSGLPSDRFSAERTGGSVSTLTIQRTQQEDSAVYLCASSVGQTSSLHFGNGTRLTVT.